This T cell receptor (beta chain) is from a study of radiotherapy plus CTLA-4 blockade in lung cancer. Overall study: Among all patients, approximately 17% showed objective responses, while roughly 28% had disease control. Findings and caveats of the study: Dynamics of early blood T cell clones, together with interferon-beta, were reportedly the best predictors of response. After treatment with radiotherapy plus ipilimumab, TCR clones that came from the tumor expanded in blood.

Repertoires were generated with immunoSEQ multiplex PCR, while TCRdb's copy carries only in-frame clones and drops some. The sample holds 40,000 to 45,000 clones, about 77% seen once. From germline, CDR1 is SGHAT and CDR2 FQNNGV. This CDR3 has 14 amino acids. V lost 4 bases and J 4 bases, leaving 14 bases between the germline ends. With ipilimumab providing CTLA-4 blockade, focal radiation was administered to patients who had chemo-refractory metastatic non-small-cell lung cancer. With respect to this clone: As yet, its antigen is unknown.

The specimen was peripheral blood, collected from a patient treated with radiotherapy plus ipilimumab. This chain joins TRBV11-2 and TRBJ2-7; possibly TRBD1 for D (6 bases). The receptor was isolated from a human donor with non-small cell lung cancer who had stable disease on radiotherapy plus ipilimumab. In nucleotides, the CDR3 is TGTGCCAGCAGCTCCCCAGGACAGCCTTACGAGCAGTACTTC. Translating it yields CASSSPGQPYEQYF.